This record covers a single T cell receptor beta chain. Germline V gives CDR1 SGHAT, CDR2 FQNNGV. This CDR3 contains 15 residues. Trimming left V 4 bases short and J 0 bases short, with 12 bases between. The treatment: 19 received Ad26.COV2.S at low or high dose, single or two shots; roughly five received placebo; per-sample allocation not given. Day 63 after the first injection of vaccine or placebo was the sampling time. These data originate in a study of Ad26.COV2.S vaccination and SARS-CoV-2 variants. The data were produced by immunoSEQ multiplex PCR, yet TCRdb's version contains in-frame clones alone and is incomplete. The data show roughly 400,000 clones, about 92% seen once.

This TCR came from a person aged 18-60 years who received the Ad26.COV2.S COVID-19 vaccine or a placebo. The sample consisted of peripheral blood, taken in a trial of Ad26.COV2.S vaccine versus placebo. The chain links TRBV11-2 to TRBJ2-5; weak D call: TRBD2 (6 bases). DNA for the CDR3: TGTGCCAGCAGCTCCGGGACTTTCTACCAAGAGACCCAGTACTTC. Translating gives CASSSGTFYQETQYF.